A single sample is the source of the 3 T cell receptor beta chains below, sequenced in a study of CD8 T cells in ankylosing spondylitis. TCRdb itself ran the 5' RACE reads through MiXCR, one entry per CDR3 protein. The sample has 240,000 or so distinct CDR3 sequences, over 8.5% seen once. Sequences were obtained from blood, either unsorted or a sorted T cell fraction (not recorded which). These receptors all stem from a male donor with ankylosing spondylitis or in good health (not recorded which).

The table lists this clonotype with many counts. The CDR3 reads CSARGTGSGNTIYF. The CDR3 DNA reads as TGCAGTGCTAGAGGGACCGGCTCTGGAAACACCATATATTTT. The V call is TRBV20-1, the J call TRBJ1-3; D gene ambiguous. The CDR3 contains 14 residues. Trimming took off 1 base at V and 0 bases at J, with 7 bases between the two ends. Germline CDR1 is DFQATT and CDR2 is SNEGSKA (reference sequence).

V gene TRBV7-6 combines with J gene TRBJ2-1; possibly TRBD1 or TRBD2 for D (5 bases each). Trimming left V 5 bases short and J 10 bases short, with 15 bases between. The CDR3 extends over 13 amino acids. Germline values: CDR1 SGHVS, CDR2 FNYEAQ. The CDR3, as DNA: TGTGCCAGCAGCCGGACTTCTTGGGGGGAGCAGTTCTTC. It yields the protein CASSRTSWGEQFF.

In this sample, this clonotype turned up a few times. The chain links TRBV11-2 to TRBJ2-3, with a possible D match to TRBD2 (6 bases). Between the trimmed V and J ends, which lost 2 bases and 2 bases, there was a span of 8 bases. The germline V gene has CDR1 SGHAT and CDR2 FQNNGV. This CDR3 is 14 amino acids long. This CDR3 reads CASSLRGTTDTQYF. The DNA of the CDR3 is TGTGCCAGCAGCTTACGCGGGACCACAGATACGCAGTATTTT. The full variable domain, rest sourced from reference TRBV11-2 and TRBJ2-3, is EAGVAQSPRYKIIEKRQSVAFWCNPISGHATLYWYQQILGQGPKLLIQFQNNGVVDDSQLPKDRFSAERLKGVDSTLKIQPAKLEDSAVYLCASSLRGTTDTQYFGPGTRLTVL.